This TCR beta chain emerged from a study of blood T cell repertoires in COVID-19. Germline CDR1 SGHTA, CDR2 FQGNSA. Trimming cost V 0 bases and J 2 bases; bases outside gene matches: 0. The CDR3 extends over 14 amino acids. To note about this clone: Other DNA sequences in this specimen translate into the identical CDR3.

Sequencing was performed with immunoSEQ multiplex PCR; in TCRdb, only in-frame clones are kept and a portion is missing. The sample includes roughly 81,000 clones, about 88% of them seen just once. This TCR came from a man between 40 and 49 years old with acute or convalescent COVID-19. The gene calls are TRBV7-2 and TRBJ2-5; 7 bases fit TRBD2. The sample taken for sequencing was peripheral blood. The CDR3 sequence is CASSLAGGQETQYF. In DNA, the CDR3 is TGTGCCAGCAGCTTAGCGGGGGGGCAAGAGACCCAGTACTTC.